This passage covers 32 T cell receptor beta chains from one sample sequenced in a study of tumor-infiltrating lymphocytes in primary liver carcinoma (dated by TCRdb to about 2017). Sequenced on an Illumina HiSeq 2500. A constant-region primer and ProtoScript II reverse transcriptase were used to reverse-transcribe TCRbeta-specific cDNA from roughly 480 ng total RNA. TCRbeta libraries were built with three nested multiplex PCR rounds, a slightly modified ARM-PCR procedure. Each of the first two PCR rounds ran for approximately 10 cycles and used multiplex TRBV1-TRBV30 forward primers together with a Cbeta reverse primer. The public sequencing data were trimmed at Q25 with fastp and processed into clonotypes with MiXCR by TCRdb, which kept only in-frame beta chains. Identical CDR3 protein sequences are pooled into one entry, listed with their most common genes and DNA. Present in this sample are roughly 330,000 distinct CDR3 sequences, less than 75% of which were seen just once. 6.5% of the sample rests with the top ten.

TRIzol reagent was used to extract blood RNA from unsorted whole blood, while the DNeasy Blood & Tissue kit provided the germline DNA. Sequencing was performed on peripheral blood. These receptors were obtained from a man between 40 and 49 years old with primary liver carcinoma and hepatitis B virus infection.

The sample holds a few counts of this clonotype. This chain joins TRBV12-5 and TRBJ2-7; the D gene is possibly TRBD1 (6 bases). The CDR3 runs to 14 residues. V lost 1 base and J lost 7, with 14 bases in between. CDR1 LGHNT and CDR2 FRNRAP come from the germline V gene. CDR3 DNA sequence: TGTGCTAGTGGTTTGGGGGGGCCTCGTGAGGAGCAGTACTTC. Translated: CASGLGGPREEQYF. The whole variable domain, remainder taken from reference TRBV12-5 and TRBJ2-7, is DARVTQTPRHKVTEMGQEVTMRCQPILGHNTVFWYRQTMMQGLELLAYFRNRAPLDDSGMPKDRFSAEMPDATLATLKIQPSEPRDSAVYFCASGLGGPREEQYFGPGTRLTVT.

Concerning this clonotype itself: Its ends do not fully match the called genes, so a read error is possible. This sequence joins TRBV11-3 and TRBJ2-1, with 7 bases fitting TRBD2. Germline loops: CDR1 SGHNT, CDR2 YENEEA. CDR3 length: 12 amino acids. Here the CDR3 reads CTSSAAGDELFF. The CDR3 nucleotides read TGTACCAGCAGCGCGGCGGGAGACGAGCTGTTCTTC.

This clonotype was counted a few times. V is TRBV5-5 and J is TRBJ2-5, with 10 bases matching TRBD1. Losses at the gene ends were 0 bases for V and 4 bases for J; bases not matched to a gene: 3. CDR3 size: 15 residues. Germline values: CDR1 SGHKS, CDR2 YYEKEE (reference sequence). The CDR3 nucleotides are TGTGCCAGCAGCTTGGAGGGACAGGGGTTAGAGACCCAGTACTTC. It specifies CASSLEGQGLETQYF.

Of note for this clonotype: A much larger clone is a single base away; this may be a read error. The J gene is TRBJ2-5, the V gene TRBV6-1; 9 bases are a match to TRBD2. Trimming at V came to 0 bases and at J to 2 bases, leaving 4 bases not matched to a gene. The V gene's germline CDR1 is MNHNS and CDR2 SASEGT. This CDR3 has 16 residues. The CDR3 bases are TGTGCCAGCAGTGAAGCGGCGGGAGGGTTGCAAGAGACCCAGTACTTC. Translation: CASSEAAGGLQETQYF.

To note about this clonotype: A read error may account for a junction end that differs from germline. The chain couples TRBV11-2 to TRBJ2-7, with D unclear. The CDR3 is 13 amino acids. The germline CDR1 and CDR2 sequences are SGHAT and FQNNGV. CDR3 bases: TGTGCTAGCAGCATAATACGGAACTACGAGCAGTACTTC. Translation: CASSIIRNYEQYF. Full variable domain (outside the CDR3, taken from reference TRBV11-2 and TRBJ2-7): EAGVAQSPRYKIIEKRQSVAFWCNPISGHATLYWYQQILGQGPKLLIQFQNNGVVDDSQLPKDRFSAERLKGVDSTLKIQPAKLEDSAVYLCASSIIRNYEQYFGPGTRLTVT.

In regard to this clonotype: This may be a read error, as it is one base from a much larger clone. The genes are TRBV4-1 and TRBJ2-3; D is perhaps TRBD1 or TRBD2 (5 bases each). Germline V CDR1 and CDR2: MGHRA, YSYEKL. This CDR3 contains 15 residues. The V end lost 4 bases, the J end lost 4 bases, and 15 bases lay between the germline ends. CDR3 DNA: TGCGCCAGCAGCCCCCAATTGGGGACGGCAGATACGCAGTATTTT. This encodes CASSPQLGTADTQYF.

The chain is built from TRBV5-5 and TRBJ1-1; D may be TRBD1 (5 bases). The germline V gene encodes CDR1 SGHKS and CDR2 YYEKEE (reference sequence). The CDR3 is made up of 13 amino acids. Trimming left V 2 bases short and J 5 bases short, with 10 bases between. Written as DNA, the CDR3 is TGTGCCAGCAGCTTTTCCTGGGGGACTGAAGCTTTCTTT. Translated, it gives CASSFSWGTEAFF.

The chain joins TRBV7-8 to TRBJ2-1; 8 bases are shared with TRBD2. Germline V gives CDR1 SGHVS, CDR2 FQNEAQ. The CDR3 totals 15 residues. The ends lost 3 bases at V and 1 base at J; junction bases unmatched: 2. CDR3 amino acids: CASSFSGASYNEQFF. The CDR3, as DNA: TGTGCCAGCAGCTTTAGCGGGGCGTCCTACAATGAGCAGTTCTTC.

About this clonotype itself: A much larger clone lies a single base off, so this may be a read error. This chain uses TRBV6-2 or TRBV6-3 with TRBJ2-7; D might be TRBD1 (5 bases). Germline assignment: CDR1 MNHEY and CDR2 SVGEGT. The CDR3 has 15 amino acids. V lost 4 bases, J lost 1 base, and 14 bases lay in between. As DNA, the CDR3 is TGTGCCAGCAGTTGGACATGGGGAAGTTCCTACGAGCAGTACTTC. This codes for CASSWTWGSSYEQYF.

Worth noting for this clonotype: This may be a read error: a much more frequent sequence differs by one nucleotide. The chain carries TRBV6-2 or TRBV6-3 and TRBJ2-7, with TRBD1 matching over 8 bases. Germline assignment: CDR1 MNHEY and CDR2 SVGEGT. V shed 8 bases, J shed 5 bases, and the junction held 14 bases outside the gene matches. The CDR3 runs to 15 residues. CDR3 loop: CASAYLLDRVDEQYF. The CDR3, as DNA: TGTGCCAGCGCTTACCTCCTGGACAGGGTCGACGAGCAGTACTTC.

Details on this clonotype: This clone may be a read error of a much larger clone one base away. This CDR3 is CASSGTGSGNQPQHF. Here the CDR3 DNA reads TGTGCCAGCAGTGGAACAGGGTCTGGAAATCAGCCCCAGCATTTT. This rearrangement joins TRBV6-1 to TRBJ1-5; maybe TRBD1 (6 bases). The CDR3 sequence is 15 residues long. Deletions cut 4 bases from V and 4 bases from J, with 14 bases between. The germline CDR1 and CDR2 sequences are MNHNS and SASEGT.

Details on this clonotype: One junction end disagrees with the germline gene, perhaps due to a read error. The chain joins TRBV5-1 to TRBJ2-3; 11 nucleotides agree with TRBD1. The CDR3 runs 16 residues. CDR1 is SGHRS, CDR2 YFSETQ, per germline. CDR3 amino acids: CASSFSGQGATDAQYF. DNA of the CDR3: TGCGCCAGCAGCTTTAGTGGACAGGGGGCAACAGATGCGCAGTATTTT. The full variable domain, with the rest looked up from reference TRBV5-1 and TRBJ2-3, is KAGVTQTPRYLIKTRGQQVTLSCSPISGHRSVSWYQQTPGQGLQFLFEYFSETQRNKGNFPGRFSGRQFSNSRSEMNVSTLELGDSALYLCASSFSGQGATDAQYFGPGTRLTVL.

In regard to this clonotype: Germline is not matched at one junction end, which may reflect a read error. V is TRBV4-1 and J is TRBJ2-3; the match to TRBD2 covers 11 bases. The CDR3 contains 17 residues. Per germline, CDR1 MGHRA and CDR2 YSYEKL. The CDR3 sequence is CASSQTGLAGNTDKQYF. DNA for the CDR3: TGCGCCAGCAGCCAAACTGGACTAGCGGGTAACACAGATAAGCAGTATTTT.

This clonotype was detected many times. The chain uses TRBV6-1 and TRBJ2-7, with D perhaps given as TRBD1 or TRBD2 (5 bases each). The CDR3 contains 14 residues. Trimming stripped 0 bases from V and 3 bases from J, with 9 bases between. Germline V gene sequence: CDR1 MNHNS, CDR2 SASEGT. This chain's CDR3 is CASSEAQGDYEQYF. The CDR3 region has the DNA TGTGCCAGCAGTGAAGCCCAGGGAGACTACGAGCAGTACTTC.

The sample holds many counts of this clonotype. The chain employs TRBV29-1 and TRBJ1-2, with no clear D. The germline V and J ends were trimmed by 0 bases and 6 bases, with 11 bases remaining between them. Germline-derived CDR1 and CDR2 are SQVTM and ANQGSEA. The CDR3 is 13 amino acids. The CDR3 here is CSVEDGSGDGYTF. In nucleotides, the CDR3 is TGCAGCGTTGAAGATGGGAGCGGGGATGGCTACACCTTC.

Comments on this clonotype: Given a much more abundant clone one base away, this may be a read error. The chain couples TRBV6-5 to TRBJ2-7, with D possibly called TRBD1 or TRBD2 (5 bases each). The CDR3 covers 12 residues. Per the germline V gene, CDR1 is MNHEY and CDR2 is SVGAGI. V lost 6 bases to trimming and J lost 6 bases, with 12 bases between them. CDR3 DNA: TGTGCCAGCAGCTCCTCGGGGCGCGAGCAGTACTTC. Residues: CASSSSGREQYF.

About this clonotype: With a much larger clone just one base away, this may be a read error. The V gene is TRBV4-3, the J gene TRBJ2-2, with 10 bases aligning to TRBD2. CDR1 LGHNA and CDR2 YSLEER come from the germline V gene. There are 17 residues in the CDR3. The CDR3 reads CASSQGTSGRATGKLFF. The CDR3 nucleotides read TGCGCCAGCAGCCAAGGGACTAGCGGCCGCGCCACCGGGAAGCTGTTTTTT.

As for this clonotype: At one of its ends the junction is not consistent with the germline gene, which may arise from a read error. The genes are TRBV6-6 and TRBJ2-7; the match to TRBD2 covers 10 bases. The CDR3 totals 15 residues. CDR1 is MNHNY, CDR2 SVGAGI, per germline (reference sequence). The CDR3 region is CASSYSSSGSVEQHF. The DNA of the CDR3 is TGTGCCAGCAGTTACTCATCTAGCGGGAGTGTCGAGCAGCACTTC.

In its sample, this clonotype was seen a few times. The chain uses TRBV27 and TRBJ2-7; possibly TRBD1 or TRBD2 for D (5 bases each). V was cut by 8 bases and J by 5 bases, with 25 bases left in between. Germline values: CDR1 MNHEY, CDR2 SMNVEV (reference sequence). This CDR3 region has 16 residues. CDR3 residues: CASARRDPGGGDEQYF. Here the CDR3 DNA reads TGTGCCAGCGCCAGACGGGACCCCGGAGGTGGCGACGAGCAGTACTTC.

Points on this clonotype: A read error is likely, as this CDR3 ends without the conserved phenylalanine or tryptophan. This chain connects TRBV30 to TRBJ1-1, with D hard to call. CDR3 length: 13 amino acids. Trimming removed 5 bases at V and 1 base at J, with 11 bases between. CDR1 is GTSNPN and CDR2 is SVGIG in the germline V gene (reference sequence). CDR3 region: CAWDGSKNTEAFL. The CDR3, as DNA: TGTGCCTGGGATGGAAGCAAGAACACTGAAGCTTTCCTT.

With regard to this clonotype: Since a much larger clone is just one base distant, this may be a read error. The genes are TRBV10-3 and TRBJ2-3, with D perhaps TRBD1 (7 bases). Per germline, CDR1 ENHRY and CDR2 SYGVKD. This CDR3 is 16 amino acids long. The CDR3, as DNA: TGTGCCATCAGTGAATCCCCAGGGGGGAGCACAGATACGCAGTGTTTT. Amino acids: CAISESPGGSTDTQCF.

As regards this clonotype: At one end, the junction sequence differs from germline, possibly due to a read error. This chain joins TRBV6-5 and TRBJ1-2; D gene ambiguous. This CDR3 is built from 15 residues. Germline V gives CDR1 MNHEY, CDR2 SVGAGI. The CDR3 sequence: CASIYPRGANYGYTF. The CDR3 nucleotides read TGTGCCAGCATTTACCCCCGGGGAGCTAACTATGGCTACACCTTC.

V usage is TRBV6-6 and J usage is TRBJ2-3; D unresolved. Germline assignment: CDR1 MNHNY and CDR2 SVGAGI (reference sequence). Trimming shortened V by 7 bases and J by 11 bases, and 19 bases separated the two germline ends. There are 13 residues in the CDR3. The CDR3 region is CASNNPSTDVQYF. The CDR3 nucleotides are TGTGCCAGCAATAATCCTAGTACAGATGTGCAGTATTTT.

V gene TRBV6-2 or TRBV6-3 combines with J gene TRBJ2-7, with 7 bases lining up with TRBD1. The germline V gene has CDR1 MNHEY and CDR2 SVGEGT. The CDR3 loop spans 14 amino acids. The J segment lost 6 bases and the V segment lost 7 bases, leaving 12 bases of the junction unmatched. The CDR3 nucleotides read TGTGCCAGCACCAAATCGACAGGGTTGTGCGAGCAGTACTTC. Its protein product is CASTKSTGLCEQYF.

The V gene is TRBV12-3 or TRBV12-4, the J gene TRBJ2-7; 9 bases match TRBD2. The CDR3 has 14 amino acids. Trimming cost V 8 bases and J 5 bases; bases outside gene matches: 10. CDR3 amino acids: CASGNSGSVDEQYF. The CDR3 nucleotides are TGTGCCAGCGGAAATAGCGGGAGTGTCGACGAGCAGTACTTC.

This clonotype appeared a single time. A much larger clone is a single base away; this may be a read error. The gene calls are TRBV6-6 and TRBJ2-7, with a weak D call TRBD1 (5 bases). Germline-derived CDR1 and CDR2 are MNHNY and SVGAGI (reference sequence). V lost 6 bases and J lost 3, with 12 bases in between. The CDR3 is 13 residues long. CDR3 DNA sequence: TGTGCCAGCAGCTGGGGCAGGGACTACGAGCAGTACTTC. Translation gives CASSWGRDYEQYF.

As concerns this clonotype: Being one base from a much bigger clone, this may be a read error. Written as DNA, the CDR3 is TGCGCCAGCAGCCAAGAGGCGGAAGTGGGAAATCAGCCCCAGCATTTT. Residues: CASSQEAEVGNQPQHF. The chain carries TRBV4-1 and TRBJ1-5; D unresolved. From germline, CDR1 is MGHRA and CDR2 YSYEKL. The CDR3 covers 16 residues. V lost 0 bases and J lost 4, with 13 bases in between.

This clonotype was seen a single time. One end of the junction varies from germline; a read error may be responsible. The rearrangement joins TRBV4-2 to TRBJ2-6, with 8 bases lining up with TRBD1. Germline assignment: CDR1 LGHNA and CDR2 YNFKEQ. This CDR3 spans 17 amino acids. The CDR3 sequence is CDSSQPGGASGANVLTF. The CDR3 DNA reads TGTGACAGCAGCCAACCAGGGGGCGCTTCCGGGGCCAACGTCCTGACTTTC.

The V call is TRBV28, the J call TRBJ2-1; TRBD2 matches at 12 bases. V trimming: 3 bases; J trimming: 5 bases; junction bases outside the gene matches: 8. This CDR3 spans 17 amino acids. The germline V gene has CDR1 MDHEN and CDR2 SYDVKM. In DNA, the CDR3 is TGTGCCAGCAGTTTTTCGTCCGGACTAGCGGGGAACAATGAGCAGTTCTTC. Translated, it gives CASSFSSGLAGNNEQFF.

The CDR3 loop is CASSDTGETSGTQYF. The CDR3 DNA follows: TGCGCCAGCAGTGATACGGGGGAGACCTCAGGTACGCAGTATTTT. The chain uses TRBV10-1 and TRBJ2-3, with D possibly being TRBD2 (6 bases). The V gene's germline CDR1 is WNHNN and CDR2 SYGVQD (reference sequence). Trimming took 3 bases from V and 8 from J, leaving 18 bases between them. The CDR3 is 15 residues long.

The chain combines TRBV11-1 with TRBJ2-1; unclear D gene. Germline loops: CDR1 SGHAT, CDR2 FQDESV (reference sequence). This CDR3 comprises 13 residues. V dropped 1 base and J dropped 13 bases, with 14 bases sitting between them. DNA of the CDR3: TGTGCCAGCAGCTTAGAGAGTTTAAGCTACCAGTTCTTC. As protein: CASSLESLSYQFF. The variable domain in full, completed from reference TRBV11-1 and TRBJ2-1, reads EAEVAQSPRYKITEKSQAVAFWCDPISGHATLYWYRQILGQGPELLVQFQDESVVDDSQLPKDRFSAERLKGVDSTLKIQPAELGDSAMYLCASSLESLSYQFFGPGTRLTVL.

In this sample, this clonotype turned up many times. The rearrangement joins TRBV4-1 to TRBJ2-5; 9 nucleotides align to TRBD2. The CDR3 is 17 amino acids. V lost 1 base and J lost 5; bases outside the gene matches: 11. In germline, CDR1 is MGHRA, CDR2 YSYEKL. In DNA, the CDR3 is TGCGCCAGCAGCCAAGGGGCTAGCGGGATTGGGAGTGAGACCCAGTACTTC. Its protein product is CASSQGASGIGSETQYF.